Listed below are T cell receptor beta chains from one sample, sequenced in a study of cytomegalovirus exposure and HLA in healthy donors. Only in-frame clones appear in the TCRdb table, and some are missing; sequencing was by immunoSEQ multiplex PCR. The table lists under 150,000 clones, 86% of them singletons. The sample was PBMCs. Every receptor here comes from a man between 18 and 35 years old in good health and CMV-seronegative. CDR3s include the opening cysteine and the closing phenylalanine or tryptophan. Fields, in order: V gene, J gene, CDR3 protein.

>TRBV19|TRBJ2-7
CASSAPWAGRDNEQYF
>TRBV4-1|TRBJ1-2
CASSQDHSMGGDYGYTF
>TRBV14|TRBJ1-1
CASSREREVGQGLTEAFF
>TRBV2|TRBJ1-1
CASRVGRGQAFF
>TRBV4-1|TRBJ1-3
CASSPQTGSSGNTIYF
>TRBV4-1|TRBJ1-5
CASSQEPGGFNQPQHF
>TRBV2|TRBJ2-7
CASNPTRQVTYEQYF
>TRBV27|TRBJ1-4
CASSLYSGANEKLFF
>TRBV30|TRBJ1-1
CAWSTQENTEAFF
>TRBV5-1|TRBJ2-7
CASSVDRGIQYEQYF
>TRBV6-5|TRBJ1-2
CASSYPSTNSYTF
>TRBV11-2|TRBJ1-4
CASSFWVTGNEKLFF
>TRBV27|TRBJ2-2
CASSPLTGNGELFF
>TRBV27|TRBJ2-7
CASSIGTGGRNEQYF
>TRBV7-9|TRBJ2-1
CASSSGSTYNEQFF
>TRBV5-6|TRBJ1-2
CASSRQAHYGYTF
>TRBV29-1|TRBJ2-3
CSGHTSGGTSTDTQYF
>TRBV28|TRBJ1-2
CASSPPGSGGYTF
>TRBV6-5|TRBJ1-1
CATHYRQNTEAFF
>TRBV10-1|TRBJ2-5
CASSGRLAGVETQYF
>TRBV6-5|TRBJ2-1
CASSPGTSGNEQFF
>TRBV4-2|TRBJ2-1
CASRPTGVNSYNEQFF
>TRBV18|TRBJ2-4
CASSTAGDGIQYF
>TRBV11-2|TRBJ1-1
CASRLEGTEAFF
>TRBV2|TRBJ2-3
CASTRDTASTDTQYF
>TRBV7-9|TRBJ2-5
CASSLIAGGETQYF
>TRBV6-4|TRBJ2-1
CASGNSSYNEQFF
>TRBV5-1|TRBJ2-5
CASSLVGAEETQYF
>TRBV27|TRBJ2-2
CASSPVRDRTFGELFF
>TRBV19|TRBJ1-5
CASSIAGGDLAQPQHF
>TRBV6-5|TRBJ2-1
CASCRTGVYNEQFF
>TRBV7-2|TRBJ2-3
CASSLRFAGGSTDTQYF